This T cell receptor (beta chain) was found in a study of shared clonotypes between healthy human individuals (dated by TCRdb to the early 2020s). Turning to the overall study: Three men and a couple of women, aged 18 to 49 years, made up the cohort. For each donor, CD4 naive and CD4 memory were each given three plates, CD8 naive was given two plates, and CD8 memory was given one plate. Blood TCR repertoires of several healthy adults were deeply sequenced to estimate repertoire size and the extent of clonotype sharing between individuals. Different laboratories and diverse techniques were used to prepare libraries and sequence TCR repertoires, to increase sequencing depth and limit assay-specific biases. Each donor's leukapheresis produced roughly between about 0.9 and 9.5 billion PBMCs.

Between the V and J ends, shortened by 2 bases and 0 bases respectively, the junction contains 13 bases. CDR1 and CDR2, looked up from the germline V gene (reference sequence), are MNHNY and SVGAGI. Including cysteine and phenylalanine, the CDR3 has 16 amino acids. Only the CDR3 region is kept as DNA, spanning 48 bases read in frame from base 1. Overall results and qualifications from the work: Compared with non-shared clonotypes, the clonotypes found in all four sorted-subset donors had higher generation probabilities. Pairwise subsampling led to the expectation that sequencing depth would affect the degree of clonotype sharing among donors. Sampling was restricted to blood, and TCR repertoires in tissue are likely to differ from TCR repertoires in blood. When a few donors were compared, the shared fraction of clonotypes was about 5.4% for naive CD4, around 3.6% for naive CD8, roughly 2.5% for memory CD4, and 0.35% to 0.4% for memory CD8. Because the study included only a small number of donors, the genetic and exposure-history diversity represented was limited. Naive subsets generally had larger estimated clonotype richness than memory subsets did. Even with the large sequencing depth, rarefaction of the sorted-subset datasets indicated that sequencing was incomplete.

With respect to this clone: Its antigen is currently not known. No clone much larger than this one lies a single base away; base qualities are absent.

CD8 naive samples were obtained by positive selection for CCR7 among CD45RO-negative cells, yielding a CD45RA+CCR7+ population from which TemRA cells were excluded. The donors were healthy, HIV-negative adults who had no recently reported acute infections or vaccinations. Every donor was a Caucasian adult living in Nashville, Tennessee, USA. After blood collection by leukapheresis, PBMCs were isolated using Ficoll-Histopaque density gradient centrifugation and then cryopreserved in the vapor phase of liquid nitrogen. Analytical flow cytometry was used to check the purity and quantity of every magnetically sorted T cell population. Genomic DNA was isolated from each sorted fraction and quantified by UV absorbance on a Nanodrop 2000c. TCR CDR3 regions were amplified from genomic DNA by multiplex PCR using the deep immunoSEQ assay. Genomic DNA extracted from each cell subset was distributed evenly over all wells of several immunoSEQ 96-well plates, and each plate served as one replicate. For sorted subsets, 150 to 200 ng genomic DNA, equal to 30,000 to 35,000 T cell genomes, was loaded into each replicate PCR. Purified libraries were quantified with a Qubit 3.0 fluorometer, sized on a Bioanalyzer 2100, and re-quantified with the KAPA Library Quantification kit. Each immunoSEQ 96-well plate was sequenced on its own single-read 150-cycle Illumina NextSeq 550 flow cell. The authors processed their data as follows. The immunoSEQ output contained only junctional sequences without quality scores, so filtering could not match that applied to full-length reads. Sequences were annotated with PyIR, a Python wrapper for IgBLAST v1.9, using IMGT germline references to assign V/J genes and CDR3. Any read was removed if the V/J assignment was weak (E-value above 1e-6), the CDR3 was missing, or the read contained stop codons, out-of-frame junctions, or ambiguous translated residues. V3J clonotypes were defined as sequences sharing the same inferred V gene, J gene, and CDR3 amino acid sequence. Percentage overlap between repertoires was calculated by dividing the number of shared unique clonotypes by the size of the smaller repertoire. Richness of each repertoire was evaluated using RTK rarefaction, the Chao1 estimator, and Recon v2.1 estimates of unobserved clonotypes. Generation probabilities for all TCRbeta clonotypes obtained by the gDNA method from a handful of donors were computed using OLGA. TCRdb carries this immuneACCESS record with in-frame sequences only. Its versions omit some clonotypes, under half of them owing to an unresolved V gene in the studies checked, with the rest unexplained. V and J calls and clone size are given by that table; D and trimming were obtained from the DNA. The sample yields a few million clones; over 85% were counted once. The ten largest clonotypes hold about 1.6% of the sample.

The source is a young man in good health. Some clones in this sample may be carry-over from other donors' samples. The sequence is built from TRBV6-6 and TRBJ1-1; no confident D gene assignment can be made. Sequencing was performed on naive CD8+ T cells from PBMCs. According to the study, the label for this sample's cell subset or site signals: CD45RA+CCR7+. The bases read TGTGCCAGCAGTTACCGAGCCAACATCATGAACACTGAAGCTTTCTTT. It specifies CASSYRANIMNTEAFF.